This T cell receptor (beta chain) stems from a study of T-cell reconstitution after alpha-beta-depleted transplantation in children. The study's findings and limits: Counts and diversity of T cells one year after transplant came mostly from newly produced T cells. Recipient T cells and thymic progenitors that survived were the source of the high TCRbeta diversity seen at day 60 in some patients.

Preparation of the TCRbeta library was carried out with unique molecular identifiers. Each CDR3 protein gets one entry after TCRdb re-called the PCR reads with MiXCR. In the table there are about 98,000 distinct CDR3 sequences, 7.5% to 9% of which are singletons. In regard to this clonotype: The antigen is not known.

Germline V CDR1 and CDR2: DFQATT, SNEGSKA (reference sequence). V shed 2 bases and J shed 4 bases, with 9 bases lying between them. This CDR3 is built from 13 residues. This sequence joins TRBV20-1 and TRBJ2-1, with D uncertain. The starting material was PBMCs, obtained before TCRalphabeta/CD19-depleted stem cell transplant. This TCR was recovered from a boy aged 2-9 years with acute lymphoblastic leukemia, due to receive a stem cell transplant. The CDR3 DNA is TGCAGTGCTAGAAGCCAATCTTACAATGAGCAGTTCTTC. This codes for CSARSQSYNEQFF.